The clone carrying this T cell receptor beta chain was recorded many times. The source of the sample is a study of T-cell reconstitution after alpha-beta-depleted transplantation in children. Unique molecular identifiers were used in preparing the TCRbeta library. TCRdb called the PCR reads again in MiXCR, with one record for every CDR3 protein. The repertoire has just over 350,000 distinct CDR3 sequences, approximately 12% of them found once; the top ten carry about 3.9%. The CDR3 totals 15 residues. Looked up from germline, CDR1 is SGHDT and CDR2 is YYEEEE. Trimming shortened V by 5 bases and J by 0 bases, and 14 bases separated the two germline ends.

Specimen: PBMCs, collected from the stem cell graft. The V and J genes are TRBV5-6 and TRBJ1-2; D not certain. The receptor comes from a human donor who donated a stem cell graft to a child with Fanconi anemia. CDR3 residues: CASRSRSVSNYGYTF. CDR3 sequence (DNA): TGTGCCAGCAGGTCGCGATCTGTCTCTAACTATGGCTACACCTTC.